A selection of T cell receptor beta chains follows, all from one sample in a study of blood T cell repertoires in COVID-19. Data came from immunoSEQ multiplex PCR; TCRdb stores just in-frame clones and leaves some out. This sample yields 150,000 or so clones, of which roughly 80% are seen a single time; 3% to 3.5% belongs to the top ten. The sequenced sample was peripheral blood. These receptors originate from a woman of 80 years or more with acute or convalescent COVID-19. The CDR3 runs from the conserved cysteine through the conserved F or W. The order of the fields is clone size, CDR3 length, V gene, J gene, D gene, CDR3 protein. The D gene is left open where the match is weak. A row's size may be missing; if present it is once, few, many or a size class.

.,13,TRBV29-1,TRBJ2-3,TRBD2,CSGSGGNTDTQYF
once,15,TRBV5-1,TRBJ1-3,.,CASSYGGADGNTIYF
.,14,TRBV6-5,TRBJ1-5,TRBD1,CASRSGTGGQPQHF
.,15,TRBV5-1,TRBJ1-5,.,CASSLADSRNQPQHF
.,16,TRBV19,TRBJ1-5,TRBD1,CASSIDRVVRDQPQHF
.,14,TRBV6-1,TRBJ1-2,TRBD1,CASSERAGTDGYTF
once,13,TRBV5-5,TRBJ1-2,.,CASSGTVNYGYTF
.,15,TRBV30,TRBJ2-2,.,CAWSLQNRLLGELFF
.,16,TRBV5-1,TRBJ2-3,.,CASSLVSLTPPDTQYF
.,16,TRBV28,TRBJ1-5,.,CASSPLPGGVNQPQHF
.,16,TRBV11-2,TRBJ2-3,TRBD2,CASSFGGGASTDTQYF
.,14,TRBV6-5,TRBJ1-4,TRBD1,CASRPRTGREKLFF
.,18,TRBV9,TRBJ2-1,.,CASSAIGGWRVSYNEQFF
.,15,TRBV7-8,TRBJ2-3,TRBD1,CASSFAGTGVDTQYF
few,14,TRBV7-3,TRBJ2-5,TRBD1,CASSLNDREETQYF
.,12,TRBV6-2/TRBV6-3,TRBJ2-7,.,CASSRHTYEQYF
.,18,TRBV18,TRBJ2-3,TRBD2,CASSPTAGGTLSTDTQYF
.,15,TRBV11-2,TRBJ1-2,TRBD1,CASSLLGQGSYGYTF
.,15,TRBV5-1,TRBJ1-6,TRBD1,CASSLTGRIDSPLHF
.,14,TRBV2,TRBJ1-1,.,CASSAIPGQSGAFF
.,12,TRBV6-6,TRBJ1-1,.,CASSVGGGEAFF
.,15,TRBV7-9,TRBJ1-2,.,CASSSLREETYGYTF
few,17,TRBV30,TRBJ2-5,.,CACRSLPQGSKGETQYF
.,14,TRBV9,TRBJ1-2,TRBD1,CASSPGQSVPGYTF
.,14,TRBV29-1,TRBJ2-3,.,CSVSGGVSTDTQYF
.,14,TRBV10-3,TRBJ1-4,.,CAISESQVNEKLFF
.,15,TRBV6-4,TRBJ1-6,.,CASRRASGDNSPLHF
.,14,TRBV4-1,TRBJ1-2,.,CASTQVGASYGYTF
.,16,TRBV5-1,TRBJ2-1,.,CASSPERTVSYNEQFF
.,16,TRBV7-8,TRBJ1-4,TRBD1,CASSPGTGRLGEKLFF
.,13,TRBV7-3,TRBJ1-1,.,CASSLRGGDEAFF
.,17,TRBV4-3,TRBJ2-7,.,CASSQGPVASTAYEQYF
.,17,TRBV27,TRBJ1-5,.,CASSLSRTRNGNQPQHF
once,13,TRBV6-5,TRBJ2-1,.,CASSYGRYNEQFF
.,16,TRBV5-1,TRBJ2-5,.,CASSLGSSLAVETQYF
few,13,TRBV19,TRBJ1-5,TRBD1,CASNKGGGQPQHF